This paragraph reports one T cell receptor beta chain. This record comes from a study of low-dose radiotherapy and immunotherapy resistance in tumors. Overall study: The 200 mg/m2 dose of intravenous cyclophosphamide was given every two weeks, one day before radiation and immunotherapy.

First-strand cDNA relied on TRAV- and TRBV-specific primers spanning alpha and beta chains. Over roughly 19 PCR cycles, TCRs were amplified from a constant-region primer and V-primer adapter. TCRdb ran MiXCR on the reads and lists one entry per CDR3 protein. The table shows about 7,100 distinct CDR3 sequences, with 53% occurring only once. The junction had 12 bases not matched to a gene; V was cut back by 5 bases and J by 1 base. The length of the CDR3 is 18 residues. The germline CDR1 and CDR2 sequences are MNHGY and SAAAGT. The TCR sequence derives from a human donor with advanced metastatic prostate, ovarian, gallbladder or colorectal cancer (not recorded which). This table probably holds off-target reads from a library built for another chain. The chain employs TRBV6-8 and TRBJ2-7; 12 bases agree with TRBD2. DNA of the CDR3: TGTGCCAGCAGTGCTAGCGGGAGGGACCATTTTTCTTCCTACGAGCAGTACTTC. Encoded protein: CASSASGRDHFSSYEQYF.